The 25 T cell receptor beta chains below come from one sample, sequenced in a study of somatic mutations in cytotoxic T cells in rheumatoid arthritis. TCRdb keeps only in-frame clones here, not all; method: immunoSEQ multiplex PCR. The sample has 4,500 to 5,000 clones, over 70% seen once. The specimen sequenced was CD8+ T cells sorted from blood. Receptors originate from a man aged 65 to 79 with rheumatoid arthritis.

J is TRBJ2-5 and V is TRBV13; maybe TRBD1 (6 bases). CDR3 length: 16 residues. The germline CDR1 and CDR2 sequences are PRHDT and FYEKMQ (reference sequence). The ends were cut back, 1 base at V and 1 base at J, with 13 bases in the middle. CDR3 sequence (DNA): TGTGCCAGCAGCTTAGATCGGACAGAAGCCCAAGAGACCCAGTACTTC. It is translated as CASSLDRTEAQETQYF.

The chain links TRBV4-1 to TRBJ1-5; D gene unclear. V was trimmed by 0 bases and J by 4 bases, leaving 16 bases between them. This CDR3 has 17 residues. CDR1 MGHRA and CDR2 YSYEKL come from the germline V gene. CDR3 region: CASSQEPPETGNQPQHF. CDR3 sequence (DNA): TGCGCCAGCAGCCAAGAGCCCCCTGAGACGGGGAATCAGCCCCAGCATTTT.

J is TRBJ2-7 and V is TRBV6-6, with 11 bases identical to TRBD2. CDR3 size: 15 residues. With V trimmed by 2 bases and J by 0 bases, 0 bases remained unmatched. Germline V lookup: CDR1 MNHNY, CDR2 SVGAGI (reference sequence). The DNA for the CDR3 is TGTGCCAGCAGTTACGGGACTAGCGGCTCCTACGAGCAGTACTTC. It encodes CASSYGTSGSYEQYF.

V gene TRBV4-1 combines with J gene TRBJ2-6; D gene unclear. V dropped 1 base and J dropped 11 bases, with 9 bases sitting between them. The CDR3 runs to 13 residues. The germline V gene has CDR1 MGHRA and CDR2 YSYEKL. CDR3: CASSQASFDVLTF. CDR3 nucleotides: TGCGCCAGCAGCCAAGCTAGTTTCGACGTCCTGACTTTC.

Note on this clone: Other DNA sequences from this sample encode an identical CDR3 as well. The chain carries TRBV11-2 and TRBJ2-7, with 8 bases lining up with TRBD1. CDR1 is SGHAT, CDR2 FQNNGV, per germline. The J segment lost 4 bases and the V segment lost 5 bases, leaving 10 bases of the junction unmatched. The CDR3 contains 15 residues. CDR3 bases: TGTGCCAGCAGCATTAGGACAGGGCCTCAATACGAGCAGTACTTC. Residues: CASSIRTGPQYEQYF.

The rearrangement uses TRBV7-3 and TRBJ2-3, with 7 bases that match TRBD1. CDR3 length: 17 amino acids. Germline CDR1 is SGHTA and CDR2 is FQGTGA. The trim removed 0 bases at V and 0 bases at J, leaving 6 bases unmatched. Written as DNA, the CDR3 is TGTGCCAGCAGCTTAACCGGGACAGCCACAAGCACAGATACGCAGTATTTT. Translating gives CASSLTGTATSTDTQYF.

This CDR3 reads CASSLSGLAGEETQYF. CDR3 sequence (DNA): TGTGCCAGCAGCTTGAGCGGACTAGCGGGGGAAGAGACCCAGTACTTC. This chain links TRBV5-4 with TRBJ2-5, with TRBD2 matching over 13 bases. Losses at the gene ends were 1 base for V and 3 bases for J; bases not matched to a gene: 3. The germline V gene encodes CDR1 SGHNT and CDR2 YYREEE (reference sequence). The CDR3 extends over 16 amino acids.

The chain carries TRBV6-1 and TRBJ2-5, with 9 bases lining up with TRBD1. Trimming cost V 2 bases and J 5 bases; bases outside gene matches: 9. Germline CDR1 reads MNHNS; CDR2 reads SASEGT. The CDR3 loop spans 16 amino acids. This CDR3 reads CASSEIPGQGSETQYF. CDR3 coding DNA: TGTGCCAGCAGTGAAATCCCGGGACAGGGTAGTGAGACCCAGTACTTC.

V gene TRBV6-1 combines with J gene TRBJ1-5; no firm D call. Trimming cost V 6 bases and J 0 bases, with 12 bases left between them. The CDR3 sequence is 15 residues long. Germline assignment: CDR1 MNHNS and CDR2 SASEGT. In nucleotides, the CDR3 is TGTGCCAGCAGCCCCGGGGAGAATAGCAATCAGCCCCAGCATTTT. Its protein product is CASSPGENSNQPQHF.

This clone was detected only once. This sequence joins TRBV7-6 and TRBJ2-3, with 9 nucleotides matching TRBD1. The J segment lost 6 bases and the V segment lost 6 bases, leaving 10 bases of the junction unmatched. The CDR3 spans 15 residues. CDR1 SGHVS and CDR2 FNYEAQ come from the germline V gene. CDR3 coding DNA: TGTGCCAGCAGTCAGTACAGGGGGCTGGCGGATACGCAGTATTTT. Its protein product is CASSQYRGLADTQYF.

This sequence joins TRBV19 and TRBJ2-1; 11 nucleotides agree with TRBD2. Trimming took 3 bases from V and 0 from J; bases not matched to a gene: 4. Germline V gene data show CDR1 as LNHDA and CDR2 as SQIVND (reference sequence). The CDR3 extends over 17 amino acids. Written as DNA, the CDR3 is TGTGCCAGTAGTATCCCTAGCGGGGGGCTCTCCTACAATGAGCAGTTCTTC. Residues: CASSIPSGGLSYNEQFF.

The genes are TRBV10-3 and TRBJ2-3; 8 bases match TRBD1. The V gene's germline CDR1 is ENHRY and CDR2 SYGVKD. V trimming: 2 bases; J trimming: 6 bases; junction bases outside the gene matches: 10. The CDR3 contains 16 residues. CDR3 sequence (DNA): TGTGCCATCAGTGAGACTGGGACAGGCGGGTTTGATACGCAGTATTTT. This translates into CAISETGTGGFDTQYF.

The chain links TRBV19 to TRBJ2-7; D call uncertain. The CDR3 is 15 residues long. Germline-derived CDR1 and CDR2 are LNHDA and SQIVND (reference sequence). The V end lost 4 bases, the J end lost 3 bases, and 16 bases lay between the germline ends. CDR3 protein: CASSTGPPSIYEQYF. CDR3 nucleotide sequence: TGTGCCAGTAGTACTGGGCCCCCCTCTATCTACGAGCAGTACTTC.

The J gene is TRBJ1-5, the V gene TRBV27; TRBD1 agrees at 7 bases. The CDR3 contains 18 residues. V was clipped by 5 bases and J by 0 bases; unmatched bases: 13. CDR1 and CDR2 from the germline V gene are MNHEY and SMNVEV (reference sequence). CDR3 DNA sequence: TGTGCCAGCAGTCCCCCCGACAGGGAAGAGTATAGCAATCAGCCCCAGCATTTT. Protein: CASSPPDREEYSNQPQHF.

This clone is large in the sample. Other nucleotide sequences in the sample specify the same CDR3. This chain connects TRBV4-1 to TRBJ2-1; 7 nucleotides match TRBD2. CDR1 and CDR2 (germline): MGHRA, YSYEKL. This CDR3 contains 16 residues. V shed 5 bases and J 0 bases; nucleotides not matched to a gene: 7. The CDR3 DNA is TGCGCCAGCAGCAGACACGCTAGCGGCTCCTACAATGAGCAGTTCTTC. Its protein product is CASSRHASGSYNEQFF.

The CDR3 loop reads CASIRTGAVSEQFF. The CDR3 region has the DNA TGTGCCAGCATCCGGACAGGGGCGGTGAGTGAGCAGTTCTTC. This chain connects TRBV27 to TRBJ2-1, with 9 bases aligning to TRBD1. Trimming took 7 bases from V and 9 from J; bases not matched to a gene: 10. Germline V CDR1 and CDR2: MNHEY, SMNVEV (reference sequence). The CDR3 is 14 amino acids.

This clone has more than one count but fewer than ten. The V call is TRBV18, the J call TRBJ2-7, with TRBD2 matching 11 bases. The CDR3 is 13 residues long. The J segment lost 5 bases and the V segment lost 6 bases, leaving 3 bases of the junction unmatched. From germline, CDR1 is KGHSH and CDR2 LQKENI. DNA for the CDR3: TGTGCCAGCTCCGTAGCGGGAGGGGACGAGCAGTACTTC. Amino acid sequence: CASSVAGGDEQYF.

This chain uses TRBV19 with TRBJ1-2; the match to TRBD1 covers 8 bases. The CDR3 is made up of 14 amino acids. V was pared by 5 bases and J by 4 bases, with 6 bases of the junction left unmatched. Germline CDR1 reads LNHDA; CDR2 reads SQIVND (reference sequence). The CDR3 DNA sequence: TGTGCCAGTAGTGAAGTGGGACAGGTCTATGGCTACACCTTC. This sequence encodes CASSEVGQVYGYTF.

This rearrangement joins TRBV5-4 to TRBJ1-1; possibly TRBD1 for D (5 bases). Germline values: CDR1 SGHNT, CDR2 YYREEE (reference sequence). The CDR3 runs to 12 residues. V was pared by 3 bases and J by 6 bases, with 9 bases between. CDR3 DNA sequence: TGTGCCAGCAGCTCGTGGGGGGCTGAAGCTTTCTTT. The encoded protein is CASSSWGAEAFF.

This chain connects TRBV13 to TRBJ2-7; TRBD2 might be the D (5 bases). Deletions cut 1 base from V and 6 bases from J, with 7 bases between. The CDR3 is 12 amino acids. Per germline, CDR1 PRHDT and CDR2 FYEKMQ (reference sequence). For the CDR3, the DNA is TGTGCCAGCAGCTTAGTGGGGAGCGAGCAGTACTTC. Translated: CASSLVGSEQYF.

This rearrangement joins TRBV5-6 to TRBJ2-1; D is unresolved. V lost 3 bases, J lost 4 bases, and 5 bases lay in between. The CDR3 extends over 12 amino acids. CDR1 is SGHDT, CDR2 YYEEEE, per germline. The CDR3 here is CASSSGYNEQFF. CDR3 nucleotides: TGTGCCAGCAGCTCAGGTTACAATGAGCAGTTCTTC.

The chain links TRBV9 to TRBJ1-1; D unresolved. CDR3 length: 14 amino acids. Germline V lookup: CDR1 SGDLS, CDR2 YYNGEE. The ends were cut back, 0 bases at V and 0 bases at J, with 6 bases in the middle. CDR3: CASSVARVNTEAFF. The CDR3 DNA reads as TGTGCCAGCAGCGTAGCCCGGGTGAACACTGAAGCTTTCTTT.

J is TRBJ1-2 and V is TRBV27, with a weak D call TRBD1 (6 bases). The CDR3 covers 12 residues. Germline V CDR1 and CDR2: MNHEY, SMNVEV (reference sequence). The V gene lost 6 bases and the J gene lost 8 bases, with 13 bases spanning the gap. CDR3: CASRGGVGGYTF. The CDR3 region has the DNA TGTGCCAGCAGAGGGGGGGTTGGAGGCTACACCTTC.

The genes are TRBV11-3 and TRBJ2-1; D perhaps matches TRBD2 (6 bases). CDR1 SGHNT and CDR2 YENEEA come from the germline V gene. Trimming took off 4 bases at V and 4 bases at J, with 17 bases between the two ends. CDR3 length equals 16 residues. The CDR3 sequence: CASSSDSRERYNEQFF. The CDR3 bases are TGTGCCAGCAGCTCGGACTCCCGGGAGAGGTACAATGAGCAGTTCTTC.

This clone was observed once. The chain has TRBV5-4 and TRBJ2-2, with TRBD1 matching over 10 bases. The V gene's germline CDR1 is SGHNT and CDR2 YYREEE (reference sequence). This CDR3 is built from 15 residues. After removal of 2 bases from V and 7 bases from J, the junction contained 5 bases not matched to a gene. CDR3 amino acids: CASSFGQGVDGELFF. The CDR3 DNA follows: TGTGCCAGCAGCTTCGGACAGGGGGTTGACGGGGAGCTGTTTTTT.